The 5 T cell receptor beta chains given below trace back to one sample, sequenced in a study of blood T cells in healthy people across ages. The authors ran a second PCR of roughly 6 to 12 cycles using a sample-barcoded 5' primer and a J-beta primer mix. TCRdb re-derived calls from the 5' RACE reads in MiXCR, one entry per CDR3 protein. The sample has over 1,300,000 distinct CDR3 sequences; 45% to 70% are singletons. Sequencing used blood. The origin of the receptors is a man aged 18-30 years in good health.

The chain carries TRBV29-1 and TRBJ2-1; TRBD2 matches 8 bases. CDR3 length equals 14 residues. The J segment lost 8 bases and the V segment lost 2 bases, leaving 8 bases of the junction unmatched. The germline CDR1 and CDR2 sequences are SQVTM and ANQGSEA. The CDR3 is CSVERSSGRDEQFF. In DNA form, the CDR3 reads TGCAGCGTTGAAAGGTCTAGCGGGCGTGATGAGCAGTTCTTC.

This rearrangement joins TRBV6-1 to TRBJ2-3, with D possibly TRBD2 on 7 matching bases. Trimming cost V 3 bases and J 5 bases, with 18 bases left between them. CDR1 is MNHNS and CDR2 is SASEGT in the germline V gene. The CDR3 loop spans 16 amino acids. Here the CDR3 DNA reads TGTGCCAGCAGTGACCCGGGGGCGGGAGAGGGAGATACGCAGTATTTT. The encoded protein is CASSDPGAGEGDTQYF.

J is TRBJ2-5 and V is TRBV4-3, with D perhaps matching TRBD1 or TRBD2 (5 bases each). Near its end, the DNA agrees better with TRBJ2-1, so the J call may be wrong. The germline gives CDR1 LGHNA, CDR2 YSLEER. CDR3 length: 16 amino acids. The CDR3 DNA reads TGCGCCAGCAGCCAAGATGGGACCGAATACCAAGAGACCCAGTTCTTC. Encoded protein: CASSQDGTEYQETQFF.

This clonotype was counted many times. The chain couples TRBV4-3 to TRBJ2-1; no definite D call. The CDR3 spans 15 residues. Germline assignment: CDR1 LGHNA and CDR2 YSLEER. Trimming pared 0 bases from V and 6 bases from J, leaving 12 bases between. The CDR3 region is CASSQEGKQSNEQFF. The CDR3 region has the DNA TGCGCCAGCAGCCAAGAAGGGAAACAGTCCAATGAGCAGTTCTTC.

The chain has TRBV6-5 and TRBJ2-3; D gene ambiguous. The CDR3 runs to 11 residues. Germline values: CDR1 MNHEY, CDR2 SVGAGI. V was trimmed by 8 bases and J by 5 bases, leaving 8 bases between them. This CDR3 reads CASATRDTQYF. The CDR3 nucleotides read TGTGCCAGCGCCACCAGAGATACGCAGTATTTT.